This T cell receptor beta chain was sequenced for a study of T cell responses to AZD1222 COVID-19 vaccine. Generated by immunoSEQ multiplex PCR, the TCRdb table keeps only in-frame clones and is missing some. The data contain 55,000 to 75,000 clones, about three quarters of them singletons. This clone was picked up a small number of times. The CDR3 is 12 residues long. Per the germline V gene, CDR1 is LNHDA and CDR2 is SQIVND (reference sequence). V lost 5 bases, J lost 8 bases, and 7 bases lay in between. The chain links TRBV19 to TRBJ1-6; D not resolved. This material consisted of peripheral blood, taken on day 0 of AZD1222 vaccination. The origin of this receptor is an adult in good health. The CDR3 nucleotides read TGTGCCAGTAGTGAGATAGATTCACCCCTCCACTTT. Amino acids: CASSEIDSPLHF.